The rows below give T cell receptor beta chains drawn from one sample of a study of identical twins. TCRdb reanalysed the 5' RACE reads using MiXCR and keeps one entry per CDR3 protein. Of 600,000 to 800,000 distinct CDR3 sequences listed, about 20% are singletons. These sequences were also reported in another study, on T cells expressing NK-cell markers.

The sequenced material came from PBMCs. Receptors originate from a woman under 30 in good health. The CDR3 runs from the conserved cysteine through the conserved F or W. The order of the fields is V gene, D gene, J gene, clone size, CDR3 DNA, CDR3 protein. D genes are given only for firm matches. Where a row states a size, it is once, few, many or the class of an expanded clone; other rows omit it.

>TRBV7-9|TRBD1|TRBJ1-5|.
TGTGCCAGCGCCGATGGGGACAGGGGGCCAAGGAATCAGCCCCAGCATTTT
CASADGDRGPRNQPQHF
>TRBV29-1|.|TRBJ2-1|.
TGCAGCGTTGAAGGACAGTACAATGAGCAGTTCTTC
CSVEGQYNEQFF
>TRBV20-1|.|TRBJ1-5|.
TGCAGTGCTAGTCCGGCGTCGGGCAATCAGCCCCAGCATTTT
CSASPASGNQPQHF
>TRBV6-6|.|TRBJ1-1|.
TGTGCCAGCGTTGAGGTTACTGAAGCTTTCTTT
CASVEVTEAFF
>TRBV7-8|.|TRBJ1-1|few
TGTGCCAGCAGCTCAGCGCAACAGGGCAACACTGAAGCTTTCTTT
CASSSAQQGNTEAFF
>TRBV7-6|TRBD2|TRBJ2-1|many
TGTGCCAGCAGCCTGGGGAGGGCCGCCGAGCAGTTCTTC
CASSLGRAAEQFF
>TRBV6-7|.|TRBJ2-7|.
TGTGCCAGCAGTTACGGACAGCGGATCTACGAGCAGTACTTC
CASSYGQRIYEQYF
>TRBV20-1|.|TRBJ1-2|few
TGCAGTGCCACGATATTGAATGGCTACACCTTC
CSATILNGYTF
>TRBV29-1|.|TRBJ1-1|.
TGCAGCGTGGTACGGTCGATTCTCAGGGACGACACTGAAGCTTTCTTT
CSVVRSILRDDTEAFF
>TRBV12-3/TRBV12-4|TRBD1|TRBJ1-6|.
TGTGCCAGCAGCTTCGGACAGGGAGGAGGTAATTCACCCCTCCACTTT
CASSFGQGGGNSPLHF
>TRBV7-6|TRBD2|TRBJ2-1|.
TGTGCCAGCAGCTCGAGACTAGCGGGAGAGCAGTTCTTC
CASSSRLAGEQFF
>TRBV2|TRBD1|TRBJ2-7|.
TGTGCCAGCAGTTCGGGACAGGGTCGCGAGCAGTACTTC
CASSSGQGREQYF
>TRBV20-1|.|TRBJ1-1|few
TGCAGTGCTCAAGTCGTGAACACTGAAGCTTTCTTT
CSAQVVNTEAFF
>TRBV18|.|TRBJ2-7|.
TGTGCCAGCTCACCGTCGTGGGACGGAGGCTACGAGCAGTACTTC
CASSPSWDGGYEQYF